This TCR beta chain was retrieved from a study of blood T cell repertoires in COVID-19. The germline CDR1 and CDR2 sequences are KGHSH and LQKENI. The CDR3 extends over 14 amino acids. V was shortened by 2 bases and J by 1 base, with 8 bases between the two germline ends. In the original workflow: Counts of nucleated cells, estimated from reference gene primer amplification, were obtained. This table comes from immunoSEQ multiplex PCR, and its TCRdb copy is limited to in-frame clones, with some not included. That table gives V, J and clone size, and the DNA gave D and trimming. The data show tens of thousands of clones, 80% to 90% seen once.

The gene calls are TRBV18 and TRBJ1-1, with D hard to call. This receptor was identified in a man aged 25 to 45 with acute or convalescent COVID-19. The sample consisted of peripheral blood. The CDR3 nucleotides read TGTGCCAGCTCACCAGGCAGATCGAACACTGAAGCTTTCTTT. Translation gives CASSPGRSNTEAFF.